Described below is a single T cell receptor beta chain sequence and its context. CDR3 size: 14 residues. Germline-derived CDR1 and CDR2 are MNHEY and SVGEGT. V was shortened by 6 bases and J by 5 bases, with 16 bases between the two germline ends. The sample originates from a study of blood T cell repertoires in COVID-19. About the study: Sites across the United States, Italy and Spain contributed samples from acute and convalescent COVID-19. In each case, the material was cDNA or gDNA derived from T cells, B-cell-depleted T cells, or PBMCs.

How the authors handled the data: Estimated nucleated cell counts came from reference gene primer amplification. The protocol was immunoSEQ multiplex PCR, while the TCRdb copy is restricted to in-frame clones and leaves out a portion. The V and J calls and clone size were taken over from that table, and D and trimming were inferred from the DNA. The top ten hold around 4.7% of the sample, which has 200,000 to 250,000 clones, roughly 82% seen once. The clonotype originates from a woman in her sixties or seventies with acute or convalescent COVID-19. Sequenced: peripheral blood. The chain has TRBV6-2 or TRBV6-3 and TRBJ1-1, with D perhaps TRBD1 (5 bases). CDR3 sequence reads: CASSIQGFRTEAFF. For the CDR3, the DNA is TGTGCCAGCAGCATTCAGGGATTCAGAACTGAAGCTTTCTTT.